This TCR beta chain was recovered during a study of T cell responses to AZD1222 COVID-19 vaccine. This clone has just one count. Its antigen remains unknown. Assay used: immunoSEQ multiplex PCR; TCRdb lists only in-frame clones, some missing. The sample has 98,000 or so clones, about 89% seen once. CDR1 is KGHSH and CDR2 is LQKENI in the germline V gene. The CDR3 has 17 residues. Losses at the gene ends were 0 bases for V and 3 bases for J; bases not matched to a gene: 10. Study-level findings and limits: Seropositive status at baseline applied to only 5 to 7 AZD1222 recipients. Among the donors, most were white British and more were female, and clonal diversity was possibly underestimated.

The sample consisted of peripheral blood, taken on day 0 of AZD1222 vaccination. The sequence was obtained from an adult in good health. This chain joins TRBV18 and TRBJ2-7; 8 positions match TRBD1. For the CDR3, the DNA is TGTGCCAGCTCACCACCTCTTTACCGGGACAGGAACTACGAGCAGTACTTC. Protein: CASSPPLYRDRNYEQYF.